One and the same sample provided the 7 T cell receptor beta chains below, sequenced in a study of Tregs in tolerant kidney transplant recipients (dated by TCRdb to the late 2010s). The method behind the library was the immunoSEQ multiplex PCR assay. Sourced from immuneACCESS, this table was stored by TCRdb with only in-frame sequences that have V and J called. A share of the clones is absent; for the studies checked, an unresolved V gene accounts for under half, and the remainder has no known explanation. Here the sample has approximately 98,000 clones; around 87% occur a single time. Around 0.35% of the sample lies in the top ten. What this sample's time point label stands for: blood sample drawn before combined kidney and bone marrow transplant. The sample consisted of CD4+ T cells from blood, taken before the transplant. The receptors originated from a human donor who received a combined kidney and bone marrow transplant.

V is TRBV2 and J is TRBJ2-5; 10 bases fit TRBD2. The CDR3 length is 16 residues. With V trimmed by 5 bases and J by 1 base, 7 bases remained unmatched. From germline, CDR1 is SNHLY and CDR2 FYNNEI. Here the CDR3 DNA reads TGTGCCAGCAGTACTGCTAGCGGGGGATTCCAAGAGACCCAGTACTTC. Protein: CASSTASGGFQETQYF.

The rearrangement uses TRBV5-1 and TRBJ1-1, with 7 bases aligning to TRBD1. This CDR3 is 14 amino acids long. Germline V CDR1 and CDR2: SGHRS, YFSETQ. V was pared by 4 bases and J by 1 base, with 4 bases of the junction left unmatched. CDR3 in DNA: TGCGCCAGCAGCAAAGGACAGGAGAACACTGAAGCTTTCTTT. The encoded protein is CASSKGQENTEAFF.

V gene TRBV30 combines with J gene TRBJ2-3, with 8 bases lining up with TRBD1. Germline V gene lookup returns CDR1 GTSNPN and CDR2 SVGIG (reference sequence). The J segment lost 5 bases and the V segment lost 1 base, leaving 2 bases of the junction unmatched. The CDR3 spans 13 residues. CDR3 nucleotide sequence: TGTGCCTGGAGTGCGGACAGGGAAGATACGCAGTATTTT. It encodes CAWSADREDTQYF.

The V and J genes are TRBV11-2 and TRBJ2-3, with 8 bases identical to TRBD1. The CDR3 has 18 residues. V shed 0 bases, J shed 0 bases, and the junction held 8 bases outside the gene matches. In germline, CDR1 is SGHAT, CDR2 FQNNGV. The CDR3 region has the DNA TGTGCCAGCAGCTTAGAACTGACCGGGACAGGTAGCACAGATACGCAGTATTTT. Its translation is CASSLELTGTGSTDTQYF. The full variable domain, rest sourced from reference TRBV11-2 and TRBJ2-3, is EAGVAQSPRYKIIEKRQSVAFWCNPISGHATLYWYQQILGQGPKLLIQFQNNGVVDDSQLPKDRFSAERLKGVDSTLKIQPAKLEDSAVYLCASSLELTGTGSTDTQYFGPGTRLTVL.

The chain has TRBV5-1 and TRBJ2-2, with D possibly being TRBD2 (6 bases). Germline CDR1 and CDR2: SGHRS and YFSETQ. CDR3 length: 16 amino acids. Deletions cut 6 bases from V and 5 bases from J, with 20 bases between. CDR3 nucleotides: TGCGCCAGCACCGGACGCGGGGCAGGGCGAACCGGGGAGCTGTTTTTT. Translation: CASTGRGAGRTGELFF.

The chain is built from TRBV6-5 and TRBJ1-5; D is unclear. Germline values: CDR1 MNHEY, CDR2 SVGAGI. Between the trimmed V and J ends, which lost 6 bases and 3 bases, there was a span of 15 bases. This CDR3 comprises 15 residues. This chain's CDR3 is CASSPGSSPNQPQHF. Here the CDR3 DNA reads TGTGCCAGCAGCCCCGGGTCTTCTCCCAATCAGCCCCAGCATTTT.

The chain employs TRBV7-6 and TRBJ2-2, with D unresolved. V was cut by 3 bases and J by 0 bases, with 2 bases left in between. This CDR3 is built from 13 residues. The V gene's germline CDR1 is SGHVS and CDR2 FNYEAQ. CDR3 DNA: TGTGCCAGCAGCTTCTCGAACACCGGGGAGCTGTTTTTT. The encoded protein is CASSFSNTGELFF. The full variable domain, with the rest looked up from reference TRBV7-6 and TRBJ2-2, is GAGVSQSPRYKVTKRGQDVALRCDPISGHVSLYWYRQALGQGPEFLTYFNYEAQQDKSGLPNDRFSAERPEGSISTLTIQRTEQRDSAMYRCASSFSNTGELFFGEGSRLTVL.